This is a list of T cell receptor beta chains from one sample in a study of blood T cells in healthy people across ages. TCRdb re-analysed the 5' RACE reads in MiXCR, keeping a single row per CDR3 protein. The table lists some 930,000 distinct CDR3 sequences, roughly 29% of them singletons. These sequences were also reported in another study, on T cells of mothers and their children.

Sequencing was done on a sample of blood. These receptors were collected from a woman between 40 and 50 years old in good health. The CDR3 runs from the conserved cysteine through the conserved F or W. Clone size is given for some rows only: seen once, a few or many times, or a class if the clone is expanded.

CDR3 length: 15; V gene: TRBV20-1; clone size: many; CDR3 protein: CSFSASRQGSYEQYF
CDR3 length: 12; V gene: TRBV12-3/TRBV12-4; clone size: many; CDR3 protein: CASSSRGGTQYF
CDR3 length: 12; V gene: TRBV10-3; clone size: -; CDR3 protein: CAISEGGNEQFF
CDR3 length: 14; V gene: TRBV28; clone size: -; CDR3 protein: CASSLPQGNTEAFF
CDR3 length: 15; V gene: TRBV7-8; clone size: -; CDR3 protein: CASSLAGGTTGELFF
CDR3 length: 14; V gene: TRBV5-1; clone size: -; CDR3 protein: CASSLRLAPDTQYF
CDR3 length: 16; V gene: TRBV20-1; clone size: few; CDR3 protein: CSASIPRESYNSPLHF
CDR3 length: 14; V gene: TRBV12-3/TRBV12-4; clone size: -; CDR3 protein: CASSRDIQAYEQYF
CDR3 length: 17; V gene: TRBV7-3; clone size: few; CDR3 protein: CASSLRARGGQHNEQFF
CDR3 length: 18; V gene: TRBV6-2/TRBV6-3; clone size: -; CDR3 protein: CASSRNPWDIGTNQPQHF
CDR3 length: 16; V gene: TRBV7-2; clone size: few; CDR3 protein: CASSWTIDTAATEAFF
CDR3 length: 16; V gene: TRBV27; clone size: few; CDR3 protein: CASSLSIAGKAYEQYF
CDR3 length: 14; V gene: TRBV7-9; clone size: -; CDR3 protein: CASSLEVRTEKLFF
CDR3 length: 13; V gene: TRBV19; clone size: many; CDR3 protein: CASSRQGDTEAFF
CDR3 length: 14; V gene: TRBV6-5; clone size: many; CDR3 protein: CASSIRPGVYEQYF
CDR3 length: 18; V gene: TRBV18; clone size: many; CDR3 protein: CASSAKGTANSGANVLTF
CDR3 length: 14; V gene: TRBV20-1; clone size: -; CDR3 protein: CSARGTGEGTEAFF
CDR3 length: 16; V gene: TRBV20-1; clone size: -; CDR3 protein: CSARTRVSKLVRDYTF
CDR3 length: 16; V gene: TRBV4-1; clone size: -; CDR3 protein: CASSQEGGGLWSEAFF
CDR3 length: 15; V gene: TRBV18; clone size: many; CDR3 protein: CASSPRDRTGYEQYF
CDR3 length: 16; V gene: TRBV5-1; clone size: many; CDR3 protein: CASSDPTGTGANVLTF
CDR3 length: 11; V gene: TRBV28; clone size: -; CDR3 protein: CASSLRNGQYF
CDR3 length: 15; V gene: TRBV7-2; clone size: few; CDR3 protein: CASSLALAEQDTQYF
CDR3 length: 14; V gene: TRBV7-9; clone size: many; CDR3 protein: CASSLMGNTDTQYF
CDR3 length: 15; V gene: TRBV9; clone size: few; CDR3 protein: CASSVWGLPGDERFF
CDR3 length: 16; V gene: TRBV20-1; clone size: few; CDR3 protein: CSASGQGASYNSPLHF
CDR3 length: 16; V gene: TRBV28; clone size: -; CDR3 protein: CASLTPQGDPIYGYTF
CDR3 length: 16; V gene: TRBV6-6; clone size: few; CDR3 protein: CASSYSRGEASTEAFF
CDR3 length: 11; V gene: TRBV20-1; clone size: -; CDR3 protein: CRATGQASRYF
CDR3 length: 13; V gene: TRBV5-1; clone size: -; CDR3 protein: CASSLDPPSEAFF
CDR3 length: 14; V gene: TRBV29-1; clone size: many; CDR3 protein: CSVVGTGDHNEQFF
CDR3 length: 14; V gene: TRBV6-6; clone size: -; CDR3 protein: CASRERGEYNEQFF
CDR3 length: 16; V gene: TRBV9; clone size: few; CDR3 protein: CASSVALTGFGSPLHF
CDR3 length: 16; V gene: TRBV5-1; clone size: -; CDR3 protein: CASSLDLRQGSYEQYF
CDR3 length: 16; V gene: TRBV7-2; clone size: -; CDR3 protein: CASSLEGGGSFNEQFF
CDR3 length: 16; V gene: TRBV4-3; clone size: few; CDR3 protein: CASSQDAAGPPETQYF
CDR3 length: 17; V gene: TRBV15; clone size: many; CDR3 protein: CATSRAGGPLYQETQYF
CDR3 length: 15; V gene: TRBV5-1; clone size: -; CDR3 protein: CASSPGTSYQQPQHF
CDR3 length: 14; V gene: TRBV29-1; clone size: -; CDR3 protein: CSGEASRGTDTQYF
CDR3 length: 14; V gene: TRBV20-1; clone size: few; CDR3 protein: CSAKPLYGSGELFF
CDR3 length: 13; V gene: TRBV7-7; clone size: few; CDR3 protein: CASQQGPNTEAFF
CDR3 length: 14; V gene: TRBV27; clone size: few; CDR3 protein: CATGSQGRFYEQYF
CDR3 length: 13; V gene: TRBV2; clone size: many; CDR3 protein: CASGELQGNEQFF
CDR3 length: 13; V gene: TRBV27; clone size: once; CDR3 protein: CASSAVRGNTIYF
CDR3 length: 14; V gene: TRBV3-1; clone size: few; CDR3 protein: CASSQRQANYGYTF